The sequence of this T cell receptor (beta chain) was determined in a study of cytomegalovirus exposure and HLA in healthy donors. Overall study context: The use of the same platform for the 120 validation repertoires and the approximately 730 first-cohort repertoires was reported by a later analysis.

About this clone itself: What it binds is not known.

Overall study results and limits: Reported results showed that the classifier diagnosed cytomegalovirus status with high specificity and sensitivity. According to the study, roughly 180 TCR beta chains were cytomegalovirus-associated. Most TCR sequences proved rare, with some public TCRs found in many donors.

The V and J ends lost 5 bases and 10 bases, in that order; junction bases with no gene match: 14. The CDR3 spans 15 residues. Per the germline V gene, CDR1 is SEHNR and CDR2 is FQNEAQ (reference sequence). Sequencing used immunoSEQ multiplex PCR; TCRdb keeps in-frame clones, though not all of them. The sample lists over 200,000 clones, approximately 87% occurring once. The chain joins TRBV7-9 to TRBJ2-1; TRBD2 matches at 7 bases. The source is a woman under 30 in good health and CMV-seronegative. Sequenced material: PBMCs. CDR3 nucleotide sequence: TGTGCCAGCAGCCCCGGAGGGAGCGGGGCCGCAGAGCAGTTCTTC. It codes for CASSPGGSGAAEQFF. Full variable domain (outside the CDR3, taken from reference TRBV7-9 and TRBJ2-1): DTGVSQNPRHKITKRGQNVTFRCDPISEHNRLYWYRQTLGQGPEFLTYFQNEAQLEKSRLLSDRFSAERPKGSFSTLEIQRTEQGDSAMYLCASSPGGSGAAEQFFGPGTRLTVL.